This T cell receptor (beta chain) was documented in a study of technical replicates of blood from a few donors. V lost 3 bases and J lost 2; bases outside the gene matches: 16. Germline V gene lookup returns CDR1 MGHDK and CDR2 SYGVNS. This CDR3 is built from 18 residues. Clones were sequenced by immunoSEQ multiplex PCR, and TCRdb holds only the in-frame ones, with some missing. The table includes 60,000 to 85,000 clones, around 95% detected once. This TCR derives from a human donor in good health. Material: T cells isolated from PBMCs. The chain employs TRBV25-1 and TRBJ2-7; the match to TRBD1 covers 7 bases. The CDR3, as DNA: TGTGCCAGCAGTGACGTGATGAGCGAGGGACAGTCACCCTACGAGCAGTACTTC. Encoded protein: CASSDVMSEGQSPYEQYF.